This T cell receptor (beta chain) was captured in a study of cytomegalovirus exposure and HLA in healthy donors. V was trimmed by 5 bases and J by 2 bases, leaving 16 bases between them. In germline, CDR1 is SEHNR, CDR2 FQNEAQ (reference sequence). The CDR3 sequence is 16 residues long. This clone was seen more than once but under ten times. The study ran its PCR with 60 Vbeta and 13 Jbeta primers. The table came from immunoSEQ multiplex PCR; TCRdb's copy has only in-frame clones and leaves some out. The sample records some 110,000 clones, 78% being singletons. This TCR derives from a woman aged 40 to 50 in good health and CMV-seronegative. The chain combines TRBV7-9 with TRBJ1-5, with D possibly TRBD1 on 5 matching bases. The sequencing sample was made of PBMCs. This chain's CDR3 is CASSPLSSGGNQPQHF. CDR3 DNA sequence: TGTGCCAGCAGCCCTCTATCATCGGGGGGCAATCAGCCCCAGCATTTT.